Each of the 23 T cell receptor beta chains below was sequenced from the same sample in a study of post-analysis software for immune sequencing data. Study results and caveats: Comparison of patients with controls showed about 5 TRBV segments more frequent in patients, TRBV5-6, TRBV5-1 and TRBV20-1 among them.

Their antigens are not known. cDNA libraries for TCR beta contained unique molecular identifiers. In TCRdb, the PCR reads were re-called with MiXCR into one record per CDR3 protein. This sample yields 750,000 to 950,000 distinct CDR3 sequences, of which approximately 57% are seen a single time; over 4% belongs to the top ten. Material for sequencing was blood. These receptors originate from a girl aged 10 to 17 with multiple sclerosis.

The CDR3 DNA sequence: TGTGCCAGCAGTTTCTTCCAGGTCGAAGGAAATTCACCCCTCCACTTT. This translates into CASSFFQVEGNSPLHF. The chain has TRBV12-3 or TRBV12-4 and TRBJ1-6; D gene ambiguous. V lost 3 bases to trimming and J lost 7 bases, with 16 bases between them. This CDR3 contains 16 residues.

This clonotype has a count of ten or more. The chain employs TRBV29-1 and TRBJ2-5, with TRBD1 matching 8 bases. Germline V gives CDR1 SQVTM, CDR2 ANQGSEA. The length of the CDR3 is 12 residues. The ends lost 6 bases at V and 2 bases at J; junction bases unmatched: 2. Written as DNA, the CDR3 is TGCAGCGTCGGACAGGGACAAGAGACCCAGTACTTC. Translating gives CSVGQGQETQYF.

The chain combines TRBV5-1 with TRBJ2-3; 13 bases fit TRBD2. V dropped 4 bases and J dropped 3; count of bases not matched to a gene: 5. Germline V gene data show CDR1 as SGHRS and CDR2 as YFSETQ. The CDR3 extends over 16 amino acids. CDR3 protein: CASSSSLAGGTDTQYF. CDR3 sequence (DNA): TGCGCCAGCAGCAGTTCACTAGCGGGAGGGACAGATACGCAGTATTTT.

CDR3 residues: CSVTGRFSTDTQYF. Here the CDR3 DNA reads TGCAGCGTCACAGGGCGATTCAGCACAGATACGCAGTATTTT. The chain combines TRBV29-1 with TRBJ2-3; possible D gene TRBD1, 6 bases. V was clipped by 6 bases and J by 0 bases, with 13 bases between them. This CDR3 has 14 residues. The V gene's germline CDR1 is SQVTM and CDR2 ANQGSEA.

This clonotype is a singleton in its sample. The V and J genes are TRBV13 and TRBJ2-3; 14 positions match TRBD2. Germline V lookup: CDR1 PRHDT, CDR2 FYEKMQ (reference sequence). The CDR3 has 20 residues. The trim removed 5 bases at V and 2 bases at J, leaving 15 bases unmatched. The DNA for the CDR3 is TGTGCCAGCAGCCGTTACTCTAGGACTAGCGGGAGGAGGAACACAGATACGCAGTATTTT. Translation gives CASSRYSRTSGRRNTDTQYF.

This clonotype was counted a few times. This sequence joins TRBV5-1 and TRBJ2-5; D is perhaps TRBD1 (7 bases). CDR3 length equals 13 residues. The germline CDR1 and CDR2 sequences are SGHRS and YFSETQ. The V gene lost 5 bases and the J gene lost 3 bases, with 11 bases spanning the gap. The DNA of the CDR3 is TGCGCCAGCAGGGCGGGGACAGAAGAGACCCAGTACTTC. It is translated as CASRAGTEETQYF.

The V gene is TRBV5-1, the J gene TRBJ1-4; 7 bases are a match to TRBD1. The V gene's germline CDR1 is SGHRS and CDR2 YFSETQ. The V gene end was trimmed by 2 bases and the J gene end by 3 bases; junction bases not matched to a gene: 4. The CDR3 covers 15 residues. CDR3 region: CASSFGTEPNEKLFF. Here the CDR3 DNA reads TGCGCCAGCAGCTTCGGGACAGAACCTAATGAAAAACTGTTTTTT.

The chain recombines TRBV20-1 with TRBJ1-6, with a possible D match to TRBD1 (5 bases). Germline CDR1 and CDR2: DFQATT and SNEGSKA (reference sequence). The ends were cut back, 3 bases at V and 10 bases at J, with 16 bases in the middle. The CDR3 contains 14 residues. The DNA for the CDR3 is TGCAGTGCTAGGCCGGGACCAAGTCTGTCACCCCTCCACTTT. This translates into CSARPGPSLSPLHF.

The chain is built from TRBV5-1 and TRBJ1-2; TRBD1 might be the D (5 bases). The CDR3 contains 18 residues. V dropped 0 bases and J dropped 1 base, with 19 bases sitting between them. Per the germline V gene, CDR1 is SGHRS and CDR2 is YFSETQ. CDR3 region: CASSLGAGAKGVNYGYTF. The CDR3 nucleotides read TGCGCCAGCAGCTTGGGGGCCGGGGCCAAAGGCGTTAACTATGGCTACACCTTC.

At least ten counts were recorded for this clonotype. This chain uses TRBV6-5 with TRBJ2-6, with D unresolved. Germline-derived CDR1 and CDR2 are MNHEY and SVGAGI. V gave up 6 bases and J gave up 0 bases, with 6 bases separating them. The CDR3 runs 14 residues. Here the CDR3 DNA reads TGTGCCAGCAGCCGTAGCTCTGGGGCCAACGTCCTGACTTTC. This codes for CASSRSSGANVLTF.

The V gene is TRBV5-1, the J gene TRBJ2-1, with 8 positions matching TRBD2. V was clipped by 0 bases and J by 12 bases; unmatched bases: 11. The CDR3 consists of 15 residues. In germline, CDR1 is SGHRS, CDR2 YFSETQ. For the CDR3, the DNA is TGCGCCAGCAGCTTGGCCAGCGGGAGCGCTCACCGGCAGTTCTTC. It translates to CASSLASGSAHRQFF.

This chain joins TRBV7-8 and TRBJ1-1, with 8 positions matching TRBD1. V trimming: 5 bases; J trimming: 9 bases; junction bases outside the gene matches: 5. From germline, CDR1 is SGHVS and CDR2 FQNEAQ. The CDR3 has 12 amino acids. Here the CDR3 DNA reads TGTGCCAGCAGCCTCCGGACAGGGAAAGCTTTCTTT. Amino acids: CASSLRTGKAFF.

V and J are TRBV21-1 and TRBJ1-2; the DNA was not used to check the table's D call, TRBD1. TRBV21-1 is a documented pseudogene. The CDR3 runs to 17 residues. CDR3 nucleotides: TGTGCCAGCAGCAAACCTCCCTCCCGGGGACAGTACTATGGCTACACCTTC. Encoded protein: CASSKPPSRGQYYGYTF.

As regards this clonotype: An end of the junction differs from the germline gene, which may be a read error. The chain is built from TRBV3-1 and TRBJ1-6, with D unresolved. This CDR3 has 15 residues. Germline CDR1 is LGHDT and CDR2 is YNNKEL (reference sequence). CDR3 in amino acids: CASSQDRGVASPLHF. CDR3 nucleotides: TGCGCCAGCAGCCAAGATCGCGGAGTAGCTTCACCCCTCCACTTT.

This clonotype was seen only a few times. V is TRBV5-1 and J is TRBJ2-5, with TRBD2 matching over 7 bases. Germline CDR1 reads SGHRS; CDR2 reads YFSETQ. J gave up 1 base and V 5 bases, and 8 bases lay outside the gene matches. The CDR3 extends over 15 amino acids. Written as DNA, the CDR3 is TGCGCCAGCAGTGTACAAGCGGGGACCCAAGAGACCCAGTACTTC. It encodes CASSVQAGTQETQYF.

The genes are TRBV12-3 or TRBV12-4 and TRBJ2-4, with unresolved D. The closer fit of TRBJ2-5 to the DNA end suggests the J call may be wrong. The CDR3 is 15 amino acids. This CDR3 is CASSGRQGPGGTQYF. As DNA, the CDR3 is TGTGCCAGCAGTGGCCGCCAAGGCCCTGGCGGGACCCAGTACTTC.

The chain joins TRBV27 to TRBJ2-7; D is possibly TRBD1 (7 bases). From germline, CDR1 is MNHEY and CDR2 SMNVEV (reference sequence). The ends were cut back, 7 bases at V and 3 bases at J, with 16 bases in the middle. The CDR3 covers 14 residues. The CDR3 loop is CASTPRQGGYEQYF. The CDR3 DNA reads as TGTGCCAGCACCCCCCGACAGGGAGGCTACGAGCAGTACTTC.

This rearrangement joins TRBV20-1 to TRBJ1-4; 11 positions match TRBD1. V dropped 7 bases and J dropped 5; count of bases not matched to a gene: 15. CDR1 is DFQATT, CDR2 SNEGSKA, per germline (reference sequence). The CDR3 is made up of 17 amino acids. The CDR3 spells CSVRLPGQGVWNEKLFF. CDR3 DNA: TGCAGTGTCCGATTACCGGGACAGGGGGTTTGGAATGAAAAACTGTTTTTT.

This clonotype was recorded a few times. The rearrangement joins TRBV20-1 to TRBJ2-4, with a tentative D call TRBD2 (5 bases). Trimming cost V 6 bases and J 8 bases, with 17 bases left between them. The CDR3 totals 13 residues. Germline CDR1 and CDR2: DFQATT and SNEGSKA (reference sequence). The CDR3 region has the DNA TGCAGTGCACTAACTATAGGAGGTGACATTCAGTACTTC. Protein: CSALTIGGDIQYF.

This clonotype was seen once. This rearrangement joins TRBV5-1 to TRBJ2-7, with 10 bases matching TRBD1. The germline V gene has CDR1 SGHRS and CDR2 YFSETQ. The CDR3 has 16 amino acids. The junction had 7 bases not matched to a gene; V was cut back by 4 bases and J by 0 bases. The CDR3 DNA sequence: TGCGCCAGCAGCCCCGGACAGGGGGTATACTCCTACGAGCAGTACTTC. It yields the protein CASSPGQGVYSYEQYF.

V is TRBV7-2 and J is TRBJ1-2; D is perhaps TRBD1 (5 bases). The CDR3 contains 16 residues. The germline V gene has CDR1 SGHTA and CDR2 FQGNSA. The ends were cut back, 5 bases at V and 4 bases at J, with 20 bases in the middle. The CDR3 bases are TGTGCCAGCAGCCCCCCCGGGACGGGCCAGCGCTATGGCTACACCTTC. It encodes CASSPPGTGQRYGYTF.

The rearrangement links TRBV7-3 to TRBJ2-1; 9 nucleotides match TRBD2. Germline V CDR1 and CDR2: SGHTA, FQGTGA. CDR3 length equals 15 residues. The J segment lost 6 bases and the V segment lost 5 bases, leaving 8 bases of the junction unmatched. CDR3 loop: CASSAPAGGINEQFF. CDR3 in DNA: TGTGCCAGCAGCGCCCCAGCGGGGGGTATCAATGAGCAGTTCTTC. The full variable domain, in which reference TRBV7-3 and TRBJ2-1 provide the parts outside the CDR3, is GAGVSQTPSNKVTEKGKYVELRCDPISGHTALYWYRQSLGQGPEFLIYFQGTGAADDSGLPNDRFFAVRPEGSVSTLKIQRTERGDSAVYLCASSAPAGGINEQFFGPGTRLTVL.

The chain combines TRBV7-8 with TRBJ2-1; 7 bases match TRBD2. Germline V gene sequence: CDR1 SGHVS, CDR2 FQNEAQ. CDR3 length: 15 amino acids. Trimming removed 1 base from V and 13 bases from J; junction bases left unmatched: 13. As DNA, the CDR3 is TGTGCCAGCAGCTTAGGCTCTAGTGGGGGGGAGGGCCAGTTCTTC. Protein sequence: CASSLGSSGGEGQFF.